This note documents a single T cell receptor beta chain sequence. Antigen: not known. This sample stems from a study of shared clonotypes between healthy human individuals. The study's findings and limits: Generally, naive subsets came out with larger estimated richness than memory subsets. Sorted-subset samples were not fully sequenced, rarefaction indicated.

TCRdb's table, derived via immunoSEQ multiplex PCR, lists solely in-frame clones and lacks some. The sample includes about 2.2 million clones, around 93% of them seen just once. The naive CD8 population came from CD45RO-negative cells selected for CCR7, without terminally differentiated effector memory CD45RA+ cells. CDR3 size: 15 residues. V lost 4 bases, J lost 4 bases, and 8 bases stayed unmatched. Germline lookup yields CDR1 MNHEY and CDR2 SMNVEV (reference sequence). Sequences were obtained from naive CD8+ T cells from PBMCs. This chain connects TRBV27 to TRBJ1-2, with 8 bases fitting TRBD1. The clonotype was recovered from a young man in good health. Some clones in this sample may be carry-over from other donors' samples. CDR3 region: CASSSTGEVTYGYTF. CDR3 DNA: TGTGCCAGCAGTTCGACAGGGGAGGTTACCTATGGCTACACCTTC.